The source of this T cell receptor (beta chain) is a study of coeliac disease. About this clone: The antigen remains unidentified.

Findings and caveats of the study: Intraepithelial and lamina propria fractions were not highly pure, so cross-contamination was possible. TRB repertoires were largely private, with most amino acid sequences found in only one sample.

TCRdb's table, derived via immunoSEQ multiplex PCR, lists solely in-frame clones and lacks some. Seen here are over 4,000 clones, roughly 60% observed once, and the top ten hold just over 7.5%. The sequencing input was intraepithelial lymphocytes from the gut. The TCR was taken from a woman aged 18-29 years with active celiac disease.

The CDR3 bases are TGTGCCAGCAGATTAGTGGGGGGGGGCCCGGCGCCCCAGCATTTT. This gives the protein CASRLVGGGPAPQHF. This chain joins TRBV6-1 and TRBJ1-5; D might be TRBD1 (6 bases). This CDR3 spans 15 amino acids. CDR1 MNHNS and CDR2 SASEGT come from the germline V gene. V shed 6 bases and J shed 9 bases, with 21 bases lying between them.